The 20 T cell receptor beta chains below come from one sample, sequenced in a study of spatial heterogeneity in lung cancer (dated by TCRdb to between 2019 and 2020). Results the study describes overall, beyond this receptor: The number of expanded intratumoral alpha and beta TCRs correlated with the tumor nonsynonymous mutation count.

The sample's time point label, in plain terms: sample taken at primary tumor resection. The library was produced with 5' RACE. The run used a NextSeq 500. Through fastp at Q25 and MiXCR, TCRdb rebuilt clones from the public reads, retaining in-frame beta chains. Identical CDR3 proteins give one entry, which carries the most common genes and DNA. In all, the sample holds around 2,500 distinct CDR3 sequences, and 5.5% of those were seen once. Together, the top ten hold under 20% of the sample. Antigens of these TCRs are unknown. The material sequenced was lung tumor tissue, taken at surgery. Receptor source: a male donor with early-stage non-small cell lung cancer.

This clonotype was seen repeatedly, ten times or more. This chain uses TRBV4-3 with TRBJ1-1; TRBD1 might be the D (5 bases). The germline CDR1 and CDR2 sequences are LGHNA and YSLEER. The CDR3 is 16 residues long. V was clipped by 0 bases and J by 1 base, with 12 bases between them. This CDR3 reads CASSQDKSGTNTEAFF. CDR3 in DNA: TGCGCCAGCAGCCAAGATAAGTCCGGGACGAACACTGAAGCTTTCTTT.

At least ten counts were recorded for this clonotype. This chain links TRBV5-6 with TRBJ1-1; D is uncertain. The CDR3 is made up of 12 amino acids. Trimming removed 4 bases from V and 7 bases from J, with 11 bases in between. Germline-derived CDR1 and CDR2 are SGHDT and YYEEEE. CDR3 in DNA: TGTGCCAGCAGCCCTGCCCGGGGTGAAGCTTTCTTT. As protein: CASSPARGEAFF.

Ten or more counts support this clonotype. The chain joins TRBV12-3 or TRBV12-4 to TRBJ1-2, with 11 bases aligning to TRBD1. With V trimmed by 5 bases and J by 2 bases, 7 bases remained unmatched. This CDR3 comprises 16 residues. CDR3 amino acids: CASSGQGADLNYGYTF. As DNA, the CDR3 is TGTGCCAGCAGTGGACAGGGGGCGGATTTAAACTATGGCTACACCTTC.

This clonotype is deemed medium-sized. The chain combines TRBV30 with TRBJ1-2; D is unresolved. Trimming took 0 bases from V and 0 from J, leaving 5 bases between them. This CDR3 is 13 amino acids long. Germline assignment: CDR1 GTSNPN and CDR2 SVGIG (reference sequence). CDR3 DNA: TGTGCCTGGAGTGTCCAGGCTAACTATGGCTACACCTTC. Translated, it gives CAWSVQANYGYTF. The full variable domain, its missing parts supplied by reference TRBV30 and TRBJ1-2, is SQTIHQWPATLVQPVGSPLSLECTVEGTSNPNLYWYRQAAGRGLQLLFYSVGIGQISSEVPQNLSASRPQDRQFILSSKKLLLSDSGFYLCAWSVQANYGYTFGSGTRLTVV.

This clonotype rates as medium-sized. V is TRBV12-3 or TRBV12-4 and J is TRBJ1-5; 9 bases match TRBD1. The CDR3 runs to 13 residues. V dropped 4 bases and J dropped 6; count of bases not matched to a gene: 1. The CDR3 loop reads CASSSQGAQPQHF. The DNA of the CDR3 is TGTGCCAGCAGTTCACAGGGGGCTCAGCCCCAGCATTTT.

This clonotype was found many times. V is TRBV20-1 and J is TRBJ2-7; 9 bases fit TRBD2. The CDR3 extends over 13 amino acids. Trimming removed 2 bases from V and 4 bases from J; junction bases left unmatched: 3. CDR1 is DFQATT, CDR2 SNEGSKA, per germline (reference sequence). The CDR3 nucleotides are TGCAGTGCTAGACTAGCGGGGAAGTACGAGCAGTACTTC. It is translated as CSARLAGKYEQYF.

This clonotype has at least ten counts. V is TRBV13 and J is TRBJ1-3; a possible D gene is TRBD1 (6 bases). Between the trimmed V and J ends, which lost 3 bases and 0 bases, there was a span of 9 bases. The CDR3 runs 15 residues. Germline V lookup: CDR1 PRHDT, CDR2 FYEKMQ (reference sequence). CDR3 nucleotides: TGTGCCAGCAGCTTGGACAGTAGCTCTGGAAACACCATATATTTT. The encoded protein is CASSLDSSSGNTIYF.

This clonotype showed up many times. The V and J genes are TRBV7-9 and TRBJ2-1; weak D call: TRBD2 (5 bases). V lost 7 bases and J lost 3, with 16 bases in between. Germline V lookup: CDR1 SEHNR, CDR2 FQNEAQ (reference sequence). CDR3 size: 15 residues. This chain's CDR3 is CASNAPASSYNEQFF. In DNA, the CDR3 is TGTGCCAGCAACGCCCCGGCTAGCAGCTACAATGAGCAGTTCTTC.

This clonotype is classed as medium-sized. The CDR3 DNA sequence: TGCGCCAGCCGGGCGGAGATCGGCTACACCTTC. This codes for CASRAEIGYTF. This rearrangement joins TRBV5-1 to TRBJ1-2; D unclear. V lost 7 bases and J 8 bases, leaving 12 bases between the germline ends. This CDR3 is 11 amino acids long. Per germline, CDR1 SGHRS and CDR2 YFSETQ.

In its sample, this clonotype ranks as medium-sized. The rearrangement joins TRBV5-1 to TRBJ2-3, with no clear D. Between the trimmed V and J ends, which lost 0 bases and 3 bases, there was a span of 8 bases. Germline lookup yields CDR1 SGHRS and CDR2 YFSETQ. The CDR3 runs 14 residues. The CDR3 DNA follows: TGCGCCAGCAGCTTGGATAGTTTAACAGATACGCAGTATTTT. Amino acid sequence: CASSLDSLTDTQYF.

This clonotype is labeled large. This chain links TRBV7-6 with TRBJ2-1; D call uncertain. The ends were cut back, 5 bases at V and 4 bases at J, with 6 bases in the middle. The CDR3 is 12 residues long. CDR1 is SGHVS and CDR2 is FNYEAQ in the germline V gene. The CDR3 loop reads CASSAIYNEQFF. Here the CDR3 DNA reads TGTGCCAGCAGCGCCATATACAATGAGCAGTTCTTC.

This clonotype is labeled large (0.1 to 1%). As DNA, the CDR3 is TGTGCCACCAGCAGAGAGGGCGGGGGTAGCACAGATACGCAGTATTTT. Residues: CATSREGGGSTDTQYF. The rearrangement uses TRBV15 and TRBJ2-3; 7 nucleotides match TRBD2. V shed 0 bases, J shed 0 bases, and the junction held 3 bases outside the gene matches. The CDR3 loop spans 16 amino acids. Germline V gene lookup returns CDR1 LNHNV and CDR2 YYDKDF (reference sequence).

At least ten counts were recorded for this clonotype. This CDR3 reads CASSVAPSLDEQYF. The CDR3 nucleotides read TGTGCCAGCAGCGTGGCTCCAAGTTTAGACGAGCAGTACTTC. The rearrangement links TRBV9 to TRBJ2-7; D gene ambiguous. CDR3 length: 14 amino acids. The germline gives CDR1 SGDLS, CDR2 YYNGEE. Deletions cut 2 bases from V and 5 bases from J, with 14 bases between.

This clonotype ranks as medium-sized. J is TRBJ2-1 and V is TRBV20-1; 7 nucleotides align to TRBD2. CDR3 length: 11 amino acids. Germline V gene lookup returns CDR1 DFQATT and CDR2 SNEGSKA (reference sequence). V lost 6 bases and J lost 14; bases outside the gene matches: 10. CDR3 DNA: TGCAGTGCCAGTGGAGCGGGGAGAGAGTTCTTC. Protein sequence: CSASGAGREFF.

This clonotype was recorded at least ten times. This chain links TRBV7-2 with TRBJ2-1, with no clear D. The V end was cut by 5 bases, the J end by 9 bases, with 11 bases between. From germline, CDR1 is SGHTA and CDR2 FQGNSA. The CDR3 has 12 amino acids. The CDR3 loop reads CASSNLWGEQFF. CDR3 sequence (DNA): TGTGCCAGCAGCAATCTATGGGGTGAGCAGTTCTTC.

By sample fraction, this clonotype is medium-sized. This chain joins TRBV2 and TRBJ1-5, with a possible D match to TRBD1 (5 bases). With 4 bases removed from V and 0 bases from J, the gap between germline ends came to 10 bases. The CDR3 has 15 residues. The V gene's germline CDR1 is SNHLY and CDR2 FYNNEI. Here the CDR3 DNA reads TGTGCCAGCAGTGGGCGGACAAATAGCAATCAGCCCCAGCATTTT. Protein sequence: CASSGRTNSNQPQHF.

This clonotype is categorized as medium-sized. The genes are TRBV2 and TRBJ1-2; D call uncertain. V lost 1 base to trimming and J lost 0 bases, with 3 bases between them. Germline CDR1 is SNHLY and CDR2 is FYNNEI. The CDR3 length is 13 residues. The CDR3, as DNA: TGTGCCAGCAGTGAAGAGGCTAACTATGGCTACACCTTC. It codes for CASSEEANYGYTF.

In its sample, this clonotype ranks as medium-sized. J is TRBJ2-3 and V is TRBV20-1, with TRBD2 matching over 11 bases. The CDR3 extends over 14 amino acids. Germline V lookup: CDR1 DFQATT, CDR2 SNEGSKA (reference sequence). With V trimmed by 6 bases and J by 4 bases, 6 bases remained unmatched. The CDR3: CSAQLAGAADTQYF. Here the CDR3 DNA reads TGCAGTGCACAACTAGCGGGAGCGGCAGATACGCAGTATTTT.

This clonotype is categorized as medium-sized (0.01 to 0.1%). CDR3 DNA sequence: TGTGCCAGCAGTTTTCTTTCGGGGACGGATACGCAGTATTTT. This translates into CASSFLSGTDTQYF. V usage is TRBV28 and J usage is TRBJ2-3; D may correspond to TRBD1 or TRBD2 (5 bases each). The length of the CDR3 is 14 residues. Germline V gene sequence: CDR1 MDHEN, CDR2 SYDVKM. V lost 3 bases and J lost 6, with 13 bases in between.

By share, this clonotype ranks as large. This chain uses TRBV7-2 with TRBJ1-1; no clear D. CDR1 and CDR2 from the germline V gene are SGHTA and FQGNSA. The CDR3 extends over 11 amino acids. Trimming shortened V by 6 bases and J by 3 bases, and 5 bases separated the two germline ends. The CDR3, as DNA: TGTGCCAGCAGTTTCTACACTGAAGCTTTCTTT. It specifies CASSFYTEAFF.